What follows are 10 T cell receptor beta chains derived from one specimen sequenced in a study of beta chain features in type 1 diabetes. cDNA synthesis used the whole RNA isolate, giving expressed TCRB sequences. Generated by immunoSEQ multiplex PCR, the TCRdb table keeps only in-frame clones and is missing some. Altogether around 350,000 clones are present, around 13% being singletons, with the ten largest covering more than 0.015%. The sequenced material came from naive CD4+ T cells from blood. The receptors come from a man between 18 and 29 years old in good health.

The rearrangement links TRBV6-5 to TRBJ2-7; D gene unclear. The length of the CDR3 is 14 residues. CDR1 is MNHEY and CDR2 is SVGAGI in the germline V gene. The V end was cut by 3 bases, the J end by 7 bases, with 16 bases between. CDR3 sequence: CASSYSYSTPEQYF. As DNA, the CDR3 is TGTGCCAGCAGTTATTCCTATTCAACGCCGGAGCAGTACTTC.

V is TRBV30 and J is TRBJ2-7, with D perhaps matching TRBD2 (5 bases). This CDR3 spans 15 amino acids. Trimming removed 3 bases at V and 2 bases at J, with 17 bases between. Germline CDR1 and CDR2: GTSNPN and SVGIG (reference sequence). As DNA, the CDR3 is TGTGCCTGGAGCCTTGAGGGCCTACCTACCTACGAGCAGTACTTC. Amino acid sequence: CAWSLEGLPTYEQYF.

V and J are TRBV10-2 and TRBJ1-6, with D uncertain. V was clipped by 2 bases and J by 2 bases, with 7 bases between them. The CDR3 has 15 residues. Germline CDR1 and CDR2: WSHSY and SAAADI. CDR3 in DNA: TGCGCCAGCAGTGAGGAGGGAACCTATAATTCACCCCTCCACTTT. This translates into CASSEEGTYNSPLHF.

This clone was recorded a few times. The chain's CDR3 is CASSPGQLTDTQYF. CDR3 DNA: TGTGCCAGCAGCCCGGGACAGCTCACAGATACGCAGTATTTT. The rearrangement joins TRBV7-9 to TRBJ2-3; 7 bases are a match to TRBD1. Germline lookup yields CDR1 SEHNR and CDR2 FQNEAQ (reference sequence). V lost 5 bases to trimming and J lost 2 bases; unmatched junction nucleotides: 4. The CDR3 extends over 14 amino acids.

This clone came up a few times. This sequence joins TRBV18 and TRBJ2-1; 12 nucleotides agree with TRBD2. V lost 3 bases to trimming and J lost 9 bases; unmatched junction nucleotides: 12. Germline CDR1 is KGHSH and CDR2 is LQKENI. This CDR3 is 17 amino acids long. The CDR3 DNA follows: TGTGCCAGCTCACCCCCTGCGGCTAGCGGGAGGGCCGGTGAGCAGTTCTTC. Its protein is CASSPPAASGRAGEQFF.

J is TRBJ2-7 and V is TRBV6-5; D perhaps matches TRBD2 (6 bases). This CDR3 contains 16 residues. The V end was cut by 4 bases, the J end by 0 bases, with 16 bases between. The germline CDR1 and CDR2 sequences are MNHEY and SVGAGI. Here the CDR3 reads CASSSVGGELSYEQYF. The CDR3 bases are TGTGCCAGCAGTTCCGTCGGCGGGGAACTCTCCTACGAGCAGTACTTC.

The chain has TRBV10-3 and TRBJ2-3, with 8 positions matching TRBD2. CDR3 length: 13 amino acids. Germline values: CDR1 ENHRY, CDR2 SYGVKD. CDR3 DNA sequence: TGTGCAGGAAATAGCGGGGAGACAGATACGCAGTATTTT. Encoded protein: CAGNSGETDTQYF.

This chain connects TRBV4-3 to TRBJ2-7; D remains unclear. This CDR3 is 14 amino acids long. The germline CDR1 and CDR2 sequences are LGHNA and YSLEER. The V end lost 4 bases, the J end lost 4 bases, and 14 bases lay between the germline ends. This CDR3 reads CASSLWAGPYEQYF. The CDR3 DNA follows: TGCGCCAGCAGCCTGTGGGCAGGTCCATACGAGCAGTACTTC.

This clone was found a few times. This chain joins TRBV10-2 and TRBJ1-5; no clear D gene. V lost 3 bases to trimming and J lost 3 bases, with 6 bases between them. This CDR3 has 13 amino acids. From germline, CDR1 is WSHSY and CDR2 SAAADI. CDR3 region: CASSDQVNQPQHF. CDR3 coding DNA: TGCGCCAGCAGTGACCAGGTCAATCAGCCCCAGCATTTT.

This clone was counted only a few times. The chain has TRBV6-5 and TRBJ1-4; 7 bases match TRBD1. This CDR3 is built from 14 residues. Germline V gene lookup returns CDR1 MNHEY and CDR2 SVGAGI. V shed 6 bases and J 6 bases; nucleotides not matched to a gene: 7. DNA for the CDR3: TGTGCCAGCAGGCTAAAGACAGGGTATGAAAAACTGTTTTTT. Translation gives CASRLKTGYEKLFF.